This T cell receptor beta chain was recovered during a study of early T cells in non-severe SARS-CoV-2 infection (dated by TCRdb to the early 2020s). Describing the broader study: Because TCR sequencing was done on bulk RNA from unsorted whole blood, the alpha and beta chains could not be paired. Study-wide conclusions, independent of this receptor: VDJdb matching was skewed toward anti-spike CD8 responses and likely underestimated virus-specific expansions, missing private and CD4 specificities.

Per the germline V gene, SGHRS is the CDR1 and YFSETQ is the CDR2. From the cysteine up to the phenylalanine, the CDR3 has a length of 15 residues. The read is trimmed to its CDR3 DNA, 45 bases read in frame from base 1. This was a case-control study nested in a cohort of healthcare workers in London, UK, who had nasopharyngeal swab PCR tests and blood samples taken every week. Healthcare workers were recruited during the week of the UK lockdown, between 23 and 31 March 2020, and followed weekly for up to about 15 weeks. The library was prepared using 5' RACE. This sample was sequenced with a NextSeq 500. To correct for sequencing error and PCR bias, the TCR library protocol tagged individual cDNA molecules with unique molecular identifiers. Both TCR alpha and beta chains were sequenced, and tight co-correlation was observed between alpha and beta sequence abundances in each sample. In the original analysis: Decombinator V4 was used to perform V gene, J gene and CDR3 annotation of TCR sequences. Expanded TCRs were defined as changing significantly between any two time points under a Poisson model with p below 0.0001. TCR abundances were normalised to the total number of TCRs sequenced in each sample and reported as counts per million. MAIT TCRs were defined by TRAV1-2 paired with TRAJ12, TRAJ20 or TRAJ33, and iNKT TCRs by TRAV10 paired with TRAJ18. VDJdb, accessed 1 November 2021, was searched for CMV, EBV and SARS-CoV-2 annotated TCRs, with TCRs annotated for multiple antigens excluded. TCRdb passed the public sequencing reads through fastp at Q25 and MiXCR, retaining productive beta sequences. Each entry is one CDR3 protein sequence, shown with its most common DNA and genes. The V and J calls follow TCRdb's processing rather than the paper's. This sample holds more than 90,000 distinct CDR3 sequences; 11% were observed only once. The biggest ten clones account for 4.5% to 5.5% of the sample.

This clonotype was observed a handful of times. Its antigen specificity is not known. Mismatch with germline at one junction end may stem from a read error. This TCR was recovered from an adult who was a healthcare worker with PCR-confirmed SARS-CoV-2 infection or an uninfected control (not recorded which). The rearranged segments are TRBV5-1 and TRBJ2-7; 6 matching bases give a weak D call of TRBD2. The sequenced sample consisted of whole blood. The CDR3 region reads CASSLAQGLSYEQYF. In nucleotide form, the sequence is TGTGCCAGCAGCTTGGCTCAGGGACTCTCCTACGAGCAGTACTTC.